A single TCR beta chain is shown here with its context. The antigen remains unidentified. TCRB transcripts that were expressed got sequenced, as all of the isolated RNA had been reverse transcribed. There were 3 million to 4 million reads on average in the naive, central memory and regulatory T cell samples. Produced via immunoSEQ multiplex PCR; TCRdb's table is partial and in-frame only. This table has around 180,000 clones, approximately 8% appearing once. This entry is derived from a study of beta chain features in type 1 diabetes. Overall study results and limits: Shortening that was moderate but significant affected the TCRB CDR3s of Type 1 diabetes patients in all four CD4+ subsets.

The sequencing sample was made of central memory CD4+ T cells from blood. This TCR was recovered from a woman in her 40s with type 1 diabetes.

CDR3 residues: CASSVGGRASGELFF. In DNA, the CDR3 is TGTGCCAGCAGCGTAGGCGGGAGGGCAAGCGGGGAGCTGTTTTTT. V is TRBV9 and J is TRBJ2-2, with 9 bases aligning to TRBD2. From germline, CDR1 is SGDLS and CDR2 YYNGEE. With 0 bases clipped from V and 7 bases from J, the junction kept 4 bases outside the gene matches. CDR3 length: 15 residues.